This entry describes one T cell receptor beta chain. What it recognizes is unknown. V was pared by 0 bases and J by 7 bases, with 16 bases between. CDR1 is SGDLS and CDR2 is YYNGEE in the germline V gene. There are 15 residues in the CDR3. These data belong to a study of cytomegalovirus exposure and HLA in healthy donors. Study results and limitations: Certain sequence variants were highly shared and formed a cluster, and this cluster was likely a sequencing artifact. When analyzed later, a missense DCLRE1C variant was found to be linked to TCR beta V- and J-gene trimming.

PCR primers comprised 60 Vbeta and 13 Jbeta primers. Here immunoSEQ multiplex PCR was the method, and the copy in TCRdb shows in-frame clones only, minus some. The sample lists under 150,000 clones, roughly three quarters occurring once. This clonotype was sampled from a woman in her 40s in good health and CMV-seronegative. What was sequenced was PBMCs. J is TRBJ1-2 and V is TRBV9, with a tentative D call TRBD1 (6 bases). The CDR3 coding sequence is TGTGCCAGCAGCGTAGAACAGGGAGTGATTGGTGGCTACACCTTC. Translation gives CASSVEQGVIGGYTF. Variable domain in full (rest from reference TRBV9 and TRBJ1-2): DSGVTQTPKHLITATGQRVTLRCSPRSGDLSVYWYQQSLDQGLQFLIQYYNGEERAKGNILERFSAQQFPDLHSELNLSSLELGDSALYFCASSVEQGVIGGYTFGSGTRLTVV.